The 9 T cell receptor beta chains reported below all come from one sample, sequenced in a study of OX40 agonist ivuxolimab in advanced cancers. Using immunoSEQ multiplex PCR, the repertoire was profiled, and TCRdb retains in-frame clones only, with some absent. Among about 77,000 clones listed, around four fifths were seen once. The material sequenced was CD4+ or CD8+ T cells sorted from blood, taken in a trial of the OX40 agonist ivuxolimab. All receptors come from an adult with an advanced solid tumor such as melanoma, head and neck, liver or kidney cancer.

V gene TRBV4-2 combines with J gene TRBJ1-3, with 8 nucleotides matching TRBD1. The CDR3 runs 17 residues. Germline CDR1 and CDR2: LGHNA and YNFKEQ. Trimming took 1 base from V and 0 from J; bases not matched to a gene: 5. The CDR3 here is CASSQVAGGRSGNTIYF. In nucleotides, the CDR3 is TGTGCCAGCAGCCAAGTAGCAGGGGGCCGCTCTGGAAACACCATATATTTT.

This chain links TRBV7-9 with TRBJ2-3; a weak D match, TRBD2 (6 bases). The germline gives CDR1 SEHNR, CDR2 FQNEAQ (reference sequence). The CDR3 is made up of 11 amino acids. V was shortened by 5 bases and J by 15 bases, with 15 bases between the two germline ends. The CDR3 loop reads CASSGEEAAYF. CDR3 nucleotide sequence: TGTGCCAGCAGCGGGGAGGAGGCGGCCTATTTT.

The chain couples TRBV7-9 to TRBJ1-6; 9 nucleotides match TRBD1. The CDR3 sequence is 16 residues long. Germline trimming cut 5 bases from V and 7 bases from J; bases unmatched to any gene: 9. CDR1 is SEHNR, CDR2 FQNEAQ, per germline (reference sequence). This CDR3 reads CASSLHLTGGNSPLHF. The CDR3 DNA is TGTGCCAGCAGCCTCCACCTGACAGGGGGGAATTCACCCCTCCACTTT.

This clone was recorded a few times. The chain employs TRBV30 and TRBJ1-5, with D tentatively TRBD1 (6 bases). The CDR3 runs 16 residues. CDR1 is GTSNPN, CDR2 SVGIG, per germline (reference sequence). V was clipped by 0 bases and J by 4 bases, with 16 bases between them. The chain's CDR3 is CAWSVPVGGPNQPQHF. The CDR3, as DNA: TGTGCCTGGAGTGTACCGGTCGGGGGGCCGAATCAGCCCCAGCATTTT.

The V call is TRBV11-2, the J call TRBJ1-6; D is unclear. Between the trimmed V and J ends, which lost 1 base and 3 bases, there was a span of 7 bases. This CDR3 is 15 amino acids long. Germline CDR1 SGHAT, CDR2 FQNNGV. The CDR3 reads CASSLVPNYNSPLHF. CDR3 nucleotides: TGTGCCAGCAGCTTAGTGCCAAACTATAATTCACCCCTCCACTTT.

The gene calls are TRBV4-2 and TRBJ1-2; TRBD1 matches at 7 bases. V lost 2 bases, J lost 4 bases, and 7 bases stayed unmatched. The CDR3 length is 15 residues. Germline CDR1 LGHNA, CDR2 YNFKEQ. The CDR3 reads CASSQTGDYGYGYTF. The CDR3 DNA follows: TGTGCCAGCAGCCAAACAGGGGATTACGGCTATGGCTACACCTTC.

The rearrangement links TRBV2 to TRBJ2-1, with D possibly TRBD2 on 6 matching bases. This CDR3 has 13 residues. Per the germline V gene, CDR1 is SNHLY and CDR2 is FYNNEI. V was cut by 6 bases and J by 8 bases, with 14 bases left in between. This chain's CDR3 is CASRITQRDEQFF. CDR3 bases: TGTGCCAGCAGGATTACACAGCGGGATGAGCAGTTCTTC.

In its sample, this clone was seen once. The chain recombines TRBV18 with TRBJ2-7; 9 bases line up with TRBD1. The CDR3 runs 14 residues. The germline V gene encodes CDR1 KGHSH and CDR2 LQKENI. With 3 bases clipped from V and 5 bases from J, the junction kept 5 bases outside the gene matches. This CDR3 reads CASSPDRGLHEQYF. The CDR3 nucleotides read TGTGCCAGCTCACCGGACAGGGGTCTCCACGAGCAGTACTTC.

The J gene is TRBJ1-6, the V gene TRBV6-1; 7 nucleotides align to TRBD1. The ends lost 4 bases at V and 7 bases at J; junction bases unmatched: 7. CDR1 is MNHNS, CDR2 SASEGT, per germline. The CDR3 has 15 amino acids. CDR3 sequence reads: CASSVGGQKNSPLHF. For the CDR3, the DNA is TGTGCCAGCAGTGTCGGGGGACAGAAAAATTCACCCCTCCACTTT.